This T cell receptor (beta chain) was recorded in a study of cytomegalovirus exposure and HLA in healthy donors. Study findings and constraints: The study designated 150 or so TCR beta chains cytomegalovirus-associated. The majority of TCR sequences were rare, yet some public TCRs appeared in many donors. Through in vitro validation, three CMV-associated chains were shown to be specific for CMV antigens.

As for this clone: The antigen is unknown.

Using immunoSEQ multiplex PCR, the repertoire was profiled, and TCRdb retains in-frame clones only, with some absent. The sample yields tens of thousands of clones, roughly 89% seen once. It was the approximately 120-subject validation cohort, separate from the approximately 670-subject first cohort, to which the donors belonged. V was pared by 0 bases and J by 6 bases, with 3 bases of the junction left unmatched. CDR1 and CDR2 (germline): SGHTA, FQGNSA. This CDR3 region has 15 residues. The chain has TRBV7-2 and TRBJ2-3; the match to TRBD1 covers 10 bases. The sequence came from a woman between 18 and 29 years old in good health and CMV-seronegative. Sequencing was carried out using PBMCs. In nucleotides, the CDR3 is TGTGCCAGCAGCTTAGCGACAGGGGGCTTCGATACGCAGTATTTT. Its translation: CASSLATGGFDTQYF.